This note documents a single T cell receptor beta chain sequence. Antigen: not known. This entry is derived from a study of Graves' ophthalmopathy and Graves' hyperthyroidism. Study findings and constraints: Detected in blood as well were most expanded thyroid clonotypes with frequency above 0.001.

Investigators amplified TCR beta CDR3 regions from RNA transcripts. The first-round RT-PCR employed HTBI primers together with the Qiagen OneStep RT-PCR kit. A multiplex PCR was then performed as the second round. TCRdb reprocessed the multiplex PCR reads via MiXCR and lists one record per CDR3 protein. The table lists some 170,000 distinct CDR3 sequences, 30% to 45% of them singletons. In this cohort, patients with other autoimmune diseases, uncontrolled infections, pregnancy or lactation were excluded. Patients were diagnosed from clinical symptoms, serum thyroxine, TRAb, thyroid ultrasound and orbital computed tomography. The TCR comes from a young man with Graves' ophthalmopathy. The sequencing input was peripheral blood.

Here the CDR3 reads CASRARGSYNSPLHF. The DNA for the CDR3 is TGTGCCAGCAGGGCCAGGGGTTCCTATAATTCACCCCTCCACTTT. V usage is TRBV6-1 and J usage is TRBJ1-6; TRBD1 is a possible D gene (6 bases). Germline V gene lookup returns CDR1 MNHNS and CDR2 SASEGT. V was clipped by 6 bases and J by 1 base, with 10 bases between them. CDR3 length: 15 amino acids.